These 6 T cell receptor beta chains were sequenced from one sample in a study of vaccination and CD4 T cells after COVID-19. The antigens these receptors bind are not known. Regarding treatment: roughly ten-day PBMC culture with coronavirus spike peptide pools or control peptides (ViraFEST assay). Cultured CD4+ T cell DNA underwent sequencing with the Oncomine TCR Beta short-read assay. Using its own MiXCR run on the PCR reads, TCRdb lists one record per CDR3 protein. The top ten clones hold around 12% of a sample with 8,400 or so distinct CDR3 sequences, 55% to 75% of them seen once. This specimen was cultured CD4+ T cells from blood, taken after SARS-CoV-2 vaccination. All receptors come from a human donor with COVID-19.

This clonotype turned up a few times. The chain links TRBV20-1 to TRBJ2-3, with D possibly TRBD1 on 6 matching bases. Looked up from germline, CDR1 is DFQATT and CDR2 is SNEGSKA (reference sequence). V was trimmed by 6 bases and J by 2 bases, leaving 15 bases between them. CDR3 length: 14 amino acids. The CDR3 DNA is TGCAGTGCCAATGACAGGCTATACACAGATACGCAGTATTTT. This gives the protein CSANDRLYTDTQYF.

This clonotype was counted a few times. The chain uses TRBV7-3 and TRBJ1-2, with D perhaps matching TRBD1 (5 bases). Trimming stripped 3 bases from V and 2 bases from J, with 13 bases between. The CDR3 runs to 15 residues. In germline, CDR1 is SGHTA, CDR2 FQGTGA. For the CDR3, the DNA is TGTGCCAGCAGCTTCCTTGGGGGAGGAAACTATGGCTACACCTTC. Translation: CASSFLGGGNYGYTF. The entire variable domain, with the rest obtained from reference TRBV7-3 and TRBJ1-2, is as follows: GAGVSQTPSNKVTEKGKYVELRCDPISGHTALYWYRQSLGQGPEFLIYFQGTGAADDSGLPNDRFFAVRPEGSVSTLKIQRTERGDSAVYLCASSFLGGGNYGYTFGSGTRLTVV.

This sequence joins TRBV20-1 and TRBJ1-6; no reliable D call. Germline-derived CDR1 and CDR2 are DFQATT and SNEGSKA (reference sequence). Trimming cost V 0 bases and J 0 bases, with 6 bases left between them. The CDR3 runs 15 residues. The CDR3 reads CSARDGSSYNSPLHF. The CDR3 bases are TGCAGTGCTAGAGACGGAAGCTCCTATAATTCACCCCTCCACTTT.

J is TRBJ2-5 and V is TRBV7-8; TRBD1 agrees at 7 bases. Germline V gene sequence: CDR1 SGHVS, CDR2 FQNEAQ. The CDR3 covers 16 residues. V was clipped by 0 bases and J by 0 bases; unmatched bases: 4. The CDR3 sequence: CASSLAQTGYQETQYF. The CDR3 DNA follows: TGTGCCAGCAGCTTAGCGCAGACAGGGTACCAAGAGACCCAGTACTTC. The whole variable domain, remainder taken from reference TRBV7-8 and TRBJ2-5, is GAGVSQSPRYKVAKRGQDVALRCDPISGHVSLFWYQQALGQGPEFLTYFQNEAQLDKSGLPSDRFFAERPEGSVSTLKIQRTQQEDSAVYLCASSLAQTGYQETQYFGPGTRLLVL.

The chain carries TRBV24-1 and TRBJ2-1, with 7 bases that match TRBD1. Germline V gene sequence: CDR1 KGHDR, CDR2 SFDVKD. The V gene end was trimmed by 4 bases and the J gene end by 9 bases; junction bases not matched to a gene: 11. The CDR3 has 15 residues. The CDR3 DNA sequence: TGTGCCACCAGTGACCCCGACAGGGTGAGGGGTGAGCAGTTCTTC. Its translation: CATSDPDRVRGEQFF.

This clonotype was recorded a few times. The gene calls are TRBV10-1 and TRBJ1-5; D not certain. Germline V gene sequence: CDR1 WNHNN, CDR2 SYGVQD (reference sequence). The CDR3 has 13 amino acids. The V end was cut by 4 bases, the J end by 3 bases, with 7 bases between. The CDR3 here is CASSGGLNQPQHF. Here the CDR3 DNA reads TGCGCCAGCAGTGGAGGGCTCAATCAGCCCCAGCATTTT.